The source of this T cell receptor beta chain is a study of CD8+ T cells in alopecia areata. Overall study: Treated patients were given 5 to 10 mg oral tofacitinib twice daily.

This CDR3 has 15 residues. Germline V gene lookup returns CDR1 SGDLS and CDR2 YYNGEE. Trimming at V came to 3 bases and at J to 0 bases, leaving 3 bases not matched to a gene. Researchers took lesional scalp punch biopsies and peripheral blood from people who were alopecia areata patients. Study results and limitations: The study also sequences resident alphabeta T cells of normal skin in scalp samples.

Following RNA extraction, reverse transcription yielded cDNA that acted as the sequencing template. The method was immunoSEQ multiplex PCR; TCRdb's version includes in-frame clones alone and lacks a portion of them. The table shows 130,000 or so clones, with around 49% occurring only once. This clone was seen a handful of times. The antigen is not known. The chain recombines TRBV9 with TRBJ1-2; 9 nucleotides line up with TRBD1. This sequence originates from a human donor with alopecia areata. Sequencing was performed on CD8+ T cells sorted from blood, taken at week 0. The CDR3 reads CASSGRDRANYGYTF. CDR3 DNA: TGTGCCAGCAGCGGCCGGGACAGGGCTAACTATGGCTACACCTTC.